The 29 T cell receptor beta chains below were found in one sample sequenced in a study of blood T cell repertoires in COVID-19. Profiled with immunoSEQ multiplex PCR; TCRdb holds only in-frame clones, not every one. The sample holds hundreds of thousands of clones; 88% are singletons and the top ten take about 14%. Material for sequencing was PBMCs or T cells enriched from blood (not recorded which). The receptors here all came from a woman in her 50s with acute COVID-19.

The chain employs TRBV6-5 and TRBJ2-1; 9 bases line up with TRBD1. CDR1 and CDR2 from the germline V gene are MNHEY and SVGAGI. This CDR3 has 14 residues. V lost 6 bases to trimming and J lost 5 bases; unmatched junction nucleotides: 5. CDR3 sequence (DNA): TGTGCCAGCAGCGGGACAGGGACTGACAATGAGCAGTTCTTC. It yields the protein CASSGTGTDNEQFF.

This clone was seen a handful of times. The chain has TRBV2 and TRBJ2-3; 8 bases agree with TRBD1. V trimming: 6 bases; J trimming: 1 base; junction bases outside the gene matches: 0. The CDR3 loop spans 13 amino acids. The germline V gene encodes CDR1 SNHLY and CDR2 FYNNEI. CDR3 bases: TGTGCCAGCAGGACAGGGGGCACAGATACGCAGTATTTT. This codes for CASRTGGTDTQYF. The full variable domain, rest sourced from reference TRBV2 and TRBJ2-3, is EPEVTQTPSHQVTQMGQEVILRCVPISNHLYFYWYRQILGQKVEFLVSFYNNEISEKSEIFDDQFSVERPDGSNFTLKIRSTKLEDSAMYFCASRTGGTDTQYFGPGTRLTVL.

The V gene is TRBV27, the J gene TRBJ1-2; 8 bases are a match to TRBD1. Trimming cost V 6 bases and J 7 bases; bases outside gene matches: 7. The CDR3 has 13 residues. The germline CDR1 and CDR2 sequences are MNHEY and SMNVEV (reference sequence). CDR3: CASRRTGLSGYTF. The CDR3, as DNA: TGTGCCAGCAGACGGACAGGGCTGTCTGGCTACACCTTC.

The V gene is TRBV5-6, the J gene TRBJ2-1; 9 nucleotides match TRBD1. Losses at the gene ends were 5 bases for V and 9 bases for J; bases not matched to a gene: 6. CDR3 size: 13 residues. Germline V gene sequence: CDR1 SGHDT, CDR2 YYEEEE. The CDR3 here is CASRRTGASEQFF. CDR3 in DNA: TGTGCCAGCAGAAGGACAGGGGCATCTGAGCAGTTCTTC.

The gene calls are TRBV6-4 and TRBJ2-2; TRBD1 matches 9 bases. The germline V gene has CDR1 MRHNA and CDR2 SNTAGT. CDR3 length: 18 amino acids. With V trimmed by 2 bases and J by 1 base, 8 bases remained unmatched. CDR3 nucleotides: TGTGCCAGCAGTGACCGGTTGGGGACAGGGTGGAACACCGGGGAGCTGTTTTTT. Protein sequence: CASSDRLGTGWNTGELFF.

This clone appeared a few times. V gene TRBV27 combines with J gene TRBJ1-5; the D gene is possibly TRBD1 (5 bases). The V and J ends lost 3 bases and 2 bases respectively, with 17 bases between them. Germline CDR1 reads MNHEY; CDR2 reads SMNVEV (reference sequence). The CDR3 runs to 17 residues. The CDR3 nucleotides read TGTGCCAGCAGTTTGCGCCAGGGAACTTCGGGCAATCAGCCCCAGCATTTT. It is translated as CASSLRQGTSGNQPQHF.

The chain has TRBV4-1 and TRBJ1-1, with a possible D match to TRBD1 (5 bases). Germline V gene data show CDR1 as MGHRA and CDR2 as YSYEKL. Deletions cut 6 bases from V and 7 bases from J, with 12 bases between. CDR3 length: 12 residues. DNA of the CDR3: TGCGCCAGCAGTGGGGGGATAAGTGAAGCTTTCTTT. Amino acid sequence: CASSGGISEAFF.

This chain uses TRBV28 with TRBJ2-1; 7 bases fit TRBD1. This CDR3 spans 15 amino acids. Germline CDR1 MDHEN, CDR2 SYDVKM. V lost 0 bases and J lost 4; bases outside the gene matches: 3. The chain's CDR3 is CASSLWGTEYNEQFF. CDR3 DNA sequence: TGTGCCAGCAGTTTATGGGGGACAGAATACAATGAGCAGTTCTTC.

This clone appeared a single time. The chain joins TRBV28 to TRBJ2-1; possible D gene TRBD2, 5 bases. This CDR3 contains 11 residues. Germline V CDR1 and CDR2: MDHEN, SYDVKM. V was shortened by 5 bases and J by 16 bases, with 15 bases between the two germline ends. The CDR3 loop is CASSGPAGPFF. In DNA form, the CDR3 reads TGTGCCAGCAGTGGGCCGGCGGGTCCCTTCTTC. The whole variable domain, remainder taken from reference TRBV28 and TRBJ2-1, is DVKVTQSSRYLVKRTGEKVFLECVQDMDHENMFWYRQDPGLGLRLIYFSYDVKMKEKGDIPEGYSVSREKKERFSLILESASTNQTSMYLCASSGPAGPFFGPGTRLTVL.

This clone has only one observation. This sample includes further DNA sequences coding for the same CDR3. The rearrangement links TRBV28 to TRBJ1-1; no clear D. Deletions cut 5 bases from V and 3 bases from J, with 7 bases between. The CDR3 is 12 amino acids. CDR1 MDHEN and CDR2 SYDVKM come from the germline V gene. Here the CDR3 DNA reads TGTGCCAGCAGTCCTCTTTACACTGAAGCTTTCTTT. Translated: CASSPLYTEAFF.

This CDR3 is CASSYRWAMNTEAFF. The CDR3 DNA is TGTGCCAGCAGTTACCGGTGGGCAATGAACACTGAAGCTTTCTTT. V usage is TRBV6-5 and J usage is TRBJ1-1; no clear D. Germline V CDR1 and CDR2: MNHEY, SVGAGI. This CDR3 is built from 15 residues. Trimming stripped 2 bases from V and 0 bases from J, with 10 bases between.

V and J are TRBV10-3 and TRBJ1-3; 7 bases match TRBD1. Per the germline V gene, CDR1 is ENHRY and CDR2 is SYGVKD. This CDR3 is 14 amino acids long. Germline trimming cut 8 bases from V and 5 bases from J; bases unmatched to any gene: 9. The CDR3 loop reads CAIFDRAPRNTIYF. CDR3 bases: TGTGCCATCTTCGACAGGGCGCCCAGAAACACCATATATTTT.

The V gene is TRBV18, the J gene TRBJ1-6, with 8 positions matching TRBD1. This CDR3 has 14 residues. Trimming removed 3 bases from V and 10 bases from J; junction bases left unmatched: 5. Germline assignment: CDR1 KGHSH and CDR2 LQKENI. This CDR3 reads CASSPDRGRSPLHF. The CDR3 DNA sequence: TGTGCCAGCTCACCCGACAGGGGACGCTCACCCCTCCACTTT.

The chain employs TRBV6-6 and TRBJ1-5, with 8 bases fitting TRBD1. The CDR3 runs 13 residues. The ends lost 6 bases at V and 3 bases at J; junction bases unmatched: 1. CDR1 and CDR2 from the germline V gene are MNHNY and SVGAGI (reference sequence). CDR3: CASRTGDNQPQHF. The CDR3 nucleotides read TGTGCCAGCAGGACAGGGGACAATCAGCCCCAGCATTTT.

This chain joins TRBV28 and TRBJ2-7, with TRBD2 matching over 9 bases. With 6 bases clipped from V and 7 bases from J, the junction kept 10 bases outside the gene matches. This CDR3 is 14 amino acids long. CDR1 is MDHEN and CDR2 is SYDVKM in the germline V gene. The CDR3 protein is CASRGFSGSDEQYF. In DNA, the CDR3 is TGTGCCAGCAGGGGGTTTAGCGGGAGTGATGAGCAGTACTTC.

The genes are TRBV6-2 or TRBV6-3 and TRBJ1-1; possible D gene TRBD1, 6 bases. CDR1 is MNHEY, CDR2 SVGEGT, per germline. Trimming pared 6 bases from V and 3 bases from J, leaving 17 bases between. CDR3 length: 15 amino acids. The CDR3 bases are TGTGCCAGCAGCCGCCTGGGGGCGCCGGACACTGAAGCTTTCTTT. Its protein is CASSRLGAPDTEAFF.

In this sample, this clone turned up a few times. The chain couples TRBV19 to TRBJ2-2, with no clear D. There are 11 residues in the CDR3. Germline CDR1 reads LNHDA; CDR2 reads SQIVND (reference sequence). V was cut by 7 bases and J by 7 bases, with 7 bases left in between. The CDR3 DNA reads TGTGCCAGTACTCGCGGCGGGGAGCTGTTTTTT. It encodes CASTRGGELFF.

This clone has just a few counts. The CDR3 protein is CASSLTASGSLYEQYF. The CDR3 DNA is TGTGCCAGCAGCTTAACGGCTAGCGGGAGTCTCTACGAGCAGTACTTC. The chain is built from TRBV7-3 and TRBJ2-7; 10 nucleotides line up with TRBD2. This CDR3 is 16 amino acids long. Germline V CDR1 and CDR2: SGHTA, FQGTGA. Germline trimming cut 0 bases from V and 3 bases from J; bases unmatched to any gene: 5.

This clone occurred a few times. The rearrangement uses TRBV2 and TRBJ1-2; no definite D call. Trimming removed 8 bases from V and 8 bases from J, with 18 bases in between. The CDR3 sequence is 13 residues long. Germline CDR1 SNHLY, CDR2 FYNNEI. In nucleotides, the CDR3 is TGTGCCAGCCGGACGATTGCCGGGGAAGGCTACACCTTC. Translated: CASRTIAGEGYTF.

CDR3 bases: TGTGCCAGCAGCCCCGGGACAGGGCATCAGCCCCAGCATTTT. It codes for CASSPGTGHQPQHF. The V call is TRBV9, the J call TRBJ1-5, with 9 positions matching TRBD1. The length of the CDR3 is 14 residues. Germline V gene sequence: CDR1 SGDLS, CDR2 YYNGEE. V shed 4 bases, J shed 5 bases, and the junction held 4 bases outside the gene matches.

This chain uses TRBV28 with TRBJ2-7, with D possibly being TRBD2 (5 bases). This CDR3 region has 15 residues. Between the trimmed V and J ends, which lost 5 bases and 3 bases, there was a span of 17 bases. Germline V gene data show CDR1 as MDHEN and CDR2 as SYDVKM. The DNA of the CDR3 is TGTGCCAGCAGTGCCCGGCTAGGGAGATACTACGAGCAGTACTTC. Amino acids: CASSARLGRYYEQYF.

V usage is TRBV29-1 and J usage is TRBJ1-2; D remains ambiguous. V was shortened by 5 bases and J by 6 bases, with 22 bases between the two germline ends. The CDR3 consists of 15 residues. Germline CDR1 and CDR2: SQVTM and ANQGSEA. CDR3 sequence reads: CSVPSRRVPGDGYTF. The CDR3 DNA reads TGCAGCGTTCCTAGCAGAAGGGTGCCAGGAGATGGCTACACCTTC.

CDR3 region: CASSLLGAFEAFF. As DNA, the CDR3 is TGTGCCAGCAGCTTATTGGGGGCGTTTGAAGCTTTCTTT. V usage is TRBV7-9 and J usage is TRBJ1-1; TRBD1 might be the D (6 bases). V lost 2 bases to trimming and J lost 7 bases, with 11 bases between them. Germline assignment: CDR1 SEHNR and CDR2 FQNEAQ (reference sequence). The length of the CDR3 is 13 residues.

The chain carries TRBV7-3 and TRBJ2-2; 9 positions match TRBD1. Germline values: CDR1 SGHTA, CDR2 FQGTGA. The V and J ends lost 2 bases and 6 bases, in that order; junction bases with no gene match: 4. The CDR3 loop spans 15 amino acids. The CDR3 nucleotides read TGTGCCAGCAGCTTAGACAGGGGGAGCTCCGGGGAGCTGTTTTTT. Its translation is CASSLDRGSSGELFF.

The sample holds one count of this clone. The rearrangement joins TRBV5-1 to TRBJ2-1; the match to TRBD1 covers 9 bases. V shed 3 bases and J 6 bases; nucleotides not matched to a gene: 7. The length of the CDR3 is 15 residues. Per the germline V gene, CDR1 is SGHRS and CDR2 is YFSETQ. The CDR3 loop is CASSWAGQGSNEQFF. CDR3 nucleotides: TGCGCCAGCAGCTGGGCGGGACAGGGATCCAATGAGCAGTTCTTC.

A single count supports this clone. The V and J genes are TRBV5-1 and TRBJ2-1, with 9 nucleotides matching TRBD2. There are 16 residues in the CDR3. The V gene end was trimmed by 2 bases and the J gene end by 7 bases; junction bases not matched to a gene: 10. Germline V gives CDR1 SGHRS, CDR2 YFSETQ. CDR3: CASSFDLAGEWNEQFF. The CDR3 DNA reads as TGCGCCAGCAGCTTTGACTTAGCGGGAGAATGGAATGAGCAGTTCTTC.

The V gene is TRBV5-1, the J gene TRBJ2-7; D is possibly TRBD1 (5 bases). Germline-derived CDR1 and CDR2 are SGHRS and YFSETQ. V was cut by 2 bases and J by 5 bases, with 20 bases left in between. CDR3 length: 16 amino acids. CDR3 bases: TGCGCCAGCAGCTTCGTTCCCGCGACAGAATTCAACGAGCAGTACTTC. Its translation is CASSFVPATEFNEQYF.

This rearrangement joins TRBV4-3 to TRBJ1-2; no definite D call. This CDR3 is 14 amino acids long. From germline, CDR1 is LGHNA and CDR2 YSLEER. Trimming left V 4 bases short and J 2 bases short, with 11 bases between. CDR3 DNA sequence: TGCGCCAGCAGCCCTCTTCAGGCGAACTATGGCTACACCTTC. Translation gives CASSPLQANYGYTF.

This chain connects TRBV27 to TRBJ2-2; TRBD1 might be the D (5 bases). Germline values: CDR1 MNHEY, CDR2 SMNVEV (reference sequence). The CDR3 runs 15 residues. With 6 bases removed from V and 0 bases from J, the gap between germline ends came to 11 bases. CDR3 sequence (DNA): TGTGCCAGCAGGAGAGTGGACACGAACACCGGGGAGCTGTTTTTT. Residues: CASRRVDTNTGELFF.